Listed below are T cell receptor beta chains from one sample, sequenced in a study of OX40 agonist ivuxolimab in advanced cancers. Assay: immunoSEQ multiplex PCR; the TCRdb copy retains only in-frame clones and omits some. The data show tens of thousands of clones, with roughly 84% seen just once and more than 3.5% held by the top ten. The specimen comprised CD4+ or CD8+ T cells sorted from blood, sampled in a trial of the OX40 agonist ivuxolimab. The receptors were sampled from an adult with an advanced solid tumor such as melanoma, head and neck, liver or kidney cancer. The CDR3 runs from the conserved cysteine through the conserved F or W. D genes are given only for firm matches. Expanded clones get a size class; other rows say once, few or many, or leave the size out.

V gene: TRBV5-6; clone size: .; D gene: .; J gene: TRBJ2-2; CDR3 DNA: TGTGCCAGCAGCGCCGAGGGGAGTGGAACCGGGGAGCTGTTTTTT; CDR3 protein: CASSAEGSGTGELFF
V gene: TRBV4-1; clone size: .; D gene: TRBD1; J gene: TRBJ2-2; CDR3 DNA: TGCGCCAGCAGCCAAGCTCGGGACAGACGGCGGGAGCTGTTTTTT; CDR3 protein: CASSQARDRRRELFF
V gene: TRBV5-4; clone size: few; D gene: .; J gene: TRBJ2-3; CDR3 DNA: TGTGCCAGCAGCACGAGGCGAACAGGTAGCACAGATACGCAGTATTTT; CDR3 protein: CASSTRRTGSTDTQYF
V gene: TRBV4-3; clone size: .; D gene: TRBD1; J gene: TRBJ2-1; CDR3 DNA: TGCGCCAGCAGCCAAGTACAGGGGGCAAAAGAGCAGTTCTTC; CDR3 protein: CASSQVQGAKEQFF
V gene: TRBV6-6; clone size: .; D gene: TRBD1; J gene: TRBJ2-1; CDR3 DNA: TGTGCCACCATCCCCGGGACAGGGGACAATGAGCAGTTCTTC; CDR3 protein: CATIPGTGDNEQFF
V gene: TRBV6-1; clone size: once; D gene: TRBD1; J gene: TRBJ2-7; CDR3 DNA: TGTGCCAGCCCGGGACAGGGATCACTCTACGAGCAGTACTTC; CDR3 protein: CASPGQGSLYEQYF
V gene: TRBV28; clone size: .; D gene: .; J gene: TRBJ1-2; CDR3 DNA: TGTGCCAGCAGTCCGAATCGAAATGGCTACACCTTC; CDR3 protein: CASSPNRNGYTF
V gene: TRBV9; clone size: .; D gene: TRBD2; J gene: TRBJ2-3; CDR3 DNA: TGTGCCAGCAGCGTGGCGGGGGGTAGCACAGATACGCAGTATTTT; CDR3 protein: CASSVAGGSTDTQYF
V gene: TRBV11-2; clone size: .; D gene: .; J gene: TRBJ2-1; CDR3 DNA: TGTGCCAGCAGCTTCGCTTCGAATGAGCAGTTCTTC; CDR3 protein: CASSFASNEQFF
V gene: TRBV29-1; clone size: .; D gene: .; J gene: TRBJ2-2; CDR3 DNA: TGCAGCGATTCGAAGAAAGACACTGGGGAGCTGTTTTTT; CDR3 protein: CSDSKKDTGELFF
V gene: TRBV28; clone size: .; D gene: .; J gene: TRBJ1-5; CDR3 DNA: TGTGCCAGCAGATCAGGGTTCGGCAATCAGCCCCAGCATTTT; CDR3 protein: CASRSGFGNQPQHF
V gene: TRBV27; clone size: .; D gene: TRBD2; J gene: TRBJ2-7; CDR3 DNA: TGTGCCAGCAGTGCTAGCGGGAGGTCCTACGAGCAGTACTTC; CDR3 protein: CASSASGRSYEQYF
V gene: TRBV5-1; clone size: few; D gene: TRBD1; J gene: TRBJ2-7; CDR3 DNA: TGCGCCAGCAGCTTCTTCCAGGGGGTCACCTACGAGCAGTACTTC; CDR3 protein: CASSFFQGVTYEQYF
V gene: TRBV6-5; clone size: .; D gene: .; J gene: TRBJ2-1; CDR3 DNA: TGTGCCAGCAGTTGGCCGAGGGACCACTCCTACAATGAGCAGTTCTTC; CDR3 protein: CASSWPRDHSYNEQFF
V gene: TRBV10-3; clone size: few; D gene: .; J gene: TRBJ2-3; CDR3 DNA: TGTGCCATCAGTGAGGACAGAGAGACAGATACGCAGTATTTT; CDR3 protein: CAISEDRETDTQYF
V gene: TRBV30; clone size: .; D gene: .; J gene: TRBJ1-3; CDR3 DNA: TGTGCCTGGAAGGGGGACATTGGAAACACCATATATTTT; CDR3 protein: CAWKGDIGNTIYF
V gene: TRBV6-6; clone size: .; D gene: TRBD1; J gene: TRBJ1-2; CDR3 DNA: TGTGCCAGCAGACAGGGGTCTAACTATGGCTACACCTTC; CDR3 protein: CASRQGSNYGYTF
V gene: TRBV30; clone size: once; D gene: TRBD2; J gene: TRBJ2-3; CDR3 DNA: TGTGCCTGGAGCCGACTAGCGGGGACCACAGATACGCAGTATTTT; CDR3 protein: CAWSRLAGTTDTQYF
V gene: TRBV5-1; clone size: .; D gene: .; J gene: TRBJ1-5; CDR3 DNA: TGCGCCAGCAGCCCGGAGGGGAATAGCAATCAGCCCCAGCATTTT; CDR3 protein: CASSPEGNSNQPQHF
V gene: TRBV11-3; clone size: .; D gene: .; J gene: TRBJ2-2; CDR3 DNA: TGTGCCAGCAGCGCCGACAGGACCAACACCGGGGAGCTGTTTTTT; CDR3 protein: CASSADRTNTGELFF
V gene: TRBV7-2; clone size: .; D gene: .; J gene: TRBJ2-5; CDR3 DNA: TGTGCCAGCAGCCCCCTTGGGGAGACCCAGTACTTC; CDR3 protein: CASSPLGETQYF
V gene: TRBV6-4; clone size: .; D gene: TRBD1; J gene: TRBJ2-3; CDR3 DNA: TGTGCCAGCAGTGACCGGGGACAGGGTTCAGATACGCAGTATTTT; CDR3 protein: CASSDRGQGSDTQYF
V gene: TRBV7-8; clone size: .; D gene: .; J gene: TRBJ2-3; CDR3 DNA: TGTGCCAGCAGCTTAGTTCAGGGACCGGATACGCAGTATTTT; CDR3 protein: CASSLVQGPDTQYF
V gene: TRBV19; clone size: .; D gene: .; J gene: TRBJ2-7; CDR3 DNA: TGTGCCAGTAGTATCTCCCAGATGGAGTACGAGCAGTACTTC; CDR3 protein: CASSISQMEYEQYF
V gene: TRBV7-9; clone size: .; D gene: .; J gene: TRBJ2-7; CDR3 DNA: TGTGCCAGCAGCTTATTGGGCTACGAGCAGTACTTC; CDR3 protein: CASSLLGYEQYF
V gene: TRBV5-1; clone size: .; D gene: .; J gene: TRBJ2-1; CDR3 DNA: TGCGCCAGCAGCATCAGGAGGGGCAATGAGCAGTTCTTC; CDR3 protein: CASSIRRGNEQFF
V gene: TRBV11-2; clone size: .; D gene: .; J gene: TRBJ2-1; CDR3 DNA: TGTGCCAGCTGTTGGGAGAGTACTGAGCAGTTCTTC; CDR3 protein: CASCWESTEQFF
V gene: TRBV7-6; clone size: .; D gene: .; J gene: TRBJ2-1; CDR3 DNA: TGTGCCAGCAGCTTACCGTACCGGACGGGTAACAATGAGCAGTTCTTC; CDR3 protein: CASSLPYRTGNNEQFF
V gene: TRBV10-3; clone size: few; D gene: TRBD1; J gene: TRBJ1-4; CDR3 DNA: TGTGCCATCAGTGACCGTGGACAGGGAGGAGGAAAACTGTTTTTT; CDR3 protein: CAISDRGQGGGKLFF
V gene: TRBV5-1; clone size: .; D gene: TRBD1; J gene: TRBJ1-1; CDR3 DNA: TGCGCCAGCAGCTTGGCCCGACAGGGGGCCGAAGCTTTCTTT; CDR3 protein: CASSLARQGAEAFF
V gene: TRBV2; clone size: once; D gene: .; J gene: TRBJ1-4; CDR3 DNA: TGTGCCAGCAGTTTAGGGGCCGAAAAACTGTTTTTT; CDR3 protein: CASSLGAEKLFF